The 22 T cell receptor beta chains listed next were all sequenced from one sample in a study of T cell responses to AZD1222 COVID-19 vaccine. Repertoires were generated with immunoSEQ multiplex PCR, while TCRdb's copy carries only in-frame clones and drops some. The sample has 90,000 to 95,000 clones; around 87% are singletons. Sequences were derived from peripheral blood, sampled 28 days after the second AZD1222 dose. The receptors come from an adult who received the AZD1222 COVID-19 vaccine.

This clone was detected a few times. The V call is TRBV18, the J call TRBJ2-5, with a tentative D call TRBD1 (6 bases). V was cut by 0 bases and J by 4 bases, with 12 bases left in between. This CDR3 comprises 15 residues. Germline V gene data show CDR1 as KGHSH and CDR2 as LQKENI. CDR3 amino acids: CASSPPVQGRETQYF. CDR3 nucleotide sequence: TGTGCCAGCTCACCACCGGTCCAGGGGAGAGAGACCCAGTACTTC.

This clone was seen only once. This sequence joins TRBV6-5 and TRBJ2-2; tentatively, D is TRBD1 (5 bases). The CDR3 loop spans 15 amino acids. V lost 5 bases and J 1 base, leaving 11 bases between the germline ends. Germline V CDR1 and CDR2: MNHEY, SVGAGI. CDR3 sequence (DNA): TGTGCCAGCAGTATAGGGGCTATGAACACCGGGGAGCTGTTTTTT. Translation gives CASSIGAMNTGELFF.

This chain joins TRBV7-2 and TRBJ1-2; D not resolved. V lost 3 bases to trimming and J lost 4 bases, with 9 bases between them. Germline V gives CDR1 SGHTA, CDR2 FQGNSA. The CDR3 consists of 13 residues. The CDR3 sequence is CASSLRQFYGYTF. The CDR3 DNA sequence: TGTGCCAGCAGCTTGAGGCAATTCTATGGCTACACCTTC. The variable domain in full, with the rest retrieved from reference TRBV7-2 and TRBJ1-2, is GAGVSQSPSNKVTEKGKDVELRCDPISGHTALYWYRQSLGQGLEFLIYFQGNSAPDKSGLPSDRFSAERTGGSVSTLTIQRTQQEDSAVYLCASSLRQFYGYTFGSGTRLTVV.

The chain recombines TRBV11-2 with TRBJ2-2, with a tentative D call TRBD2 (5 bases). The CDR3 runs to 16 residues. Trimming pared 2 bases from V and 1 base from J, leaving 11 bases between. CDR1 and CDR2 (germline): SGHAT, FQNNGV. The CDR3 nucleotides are TGTGCCAGCAGCTTATCTCGGGCGGGGAACACCGGGGAGCTGTTTTTT. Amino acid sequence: CASSLSRAGNTGELFF.

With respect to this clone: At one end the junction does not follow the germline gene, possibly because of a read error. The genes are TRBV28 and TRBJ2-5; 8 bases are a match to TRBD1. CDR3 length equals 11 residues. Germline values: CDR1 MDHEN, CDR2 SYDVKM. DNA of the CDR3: TGTGCCAGCAGTTTCCGACAGGGGCCCCACTTC. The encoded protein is CASSFRQGPHF.

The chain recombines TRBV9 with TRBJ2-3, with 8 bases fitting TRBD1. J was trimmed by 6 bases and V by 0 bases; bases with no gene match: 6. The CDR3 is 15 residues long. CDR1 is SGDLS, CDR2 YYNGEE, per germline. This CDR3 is CASSVAGTGGDTQYF. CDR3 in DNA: TGTGCCAGCAGCGTAGCCGGGACAGGAGGCGATACGCAGTATTTT.

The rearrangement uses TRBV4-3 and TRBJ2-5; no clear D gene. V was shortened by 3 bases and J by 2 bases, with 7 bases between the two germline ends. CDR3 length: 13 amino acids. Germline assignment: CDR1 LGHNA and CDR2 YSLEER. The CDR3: CASSHRLQETQYF. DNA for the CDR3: TGCGCCAGCAGCCATAGACTTCAAGAGACCCAGTACTTC.

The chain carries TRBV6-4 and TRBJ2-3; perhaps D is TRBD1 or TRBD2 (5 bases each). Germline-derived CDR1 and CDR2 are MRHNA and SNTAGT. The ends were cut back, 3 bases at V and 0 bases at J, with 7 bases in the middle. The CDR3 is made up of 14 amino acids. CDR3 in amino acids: CASSEGDSTDTQYF. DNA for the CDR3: TGTGCCAGCAGTGAGGGGGACAGCACAGATACGCAGTATTTT.

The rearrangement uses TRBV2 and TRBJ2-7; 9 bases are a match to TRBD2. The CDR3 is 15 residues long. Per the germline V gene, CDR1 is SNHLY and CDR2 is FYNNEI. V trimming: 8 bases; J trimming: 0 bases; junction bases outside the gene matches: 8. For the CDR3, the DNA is TGTGCCAGCGTAGGGGGCGGGGGGGCCTCCTACGAGCAGTACTTC. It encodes CASVGGGGASYEQYF.

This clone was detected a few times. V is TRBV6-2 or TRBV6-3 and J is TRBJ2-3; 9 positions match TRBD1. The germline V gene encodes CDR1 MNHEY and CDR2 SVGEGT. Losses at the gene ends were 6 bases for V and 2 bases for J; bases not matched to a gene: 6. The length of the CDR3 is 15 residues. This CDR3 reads CASSSGTGSTDTQYF. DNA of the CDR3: TGTGCCAGCAGCTCCGGGACAGGGTCCACAGATACGCAGTATTTT.

CDR3: CASKGRGEQYF. DNA for the CDR3: TGTGCCAGCAAGGGAAGGGGCGAGCAGTACTTC. The chain is built from TRBV28 and TRBJ2-7, with D tentatively TRBD1 (5 bases). V was cut by 7 bases and J by 6 bases, with 10 bases left in between. Germline V lookup: CDR1 MDHEN, CDR2 SYDVKM. This CDR3 has 11 amino acids.

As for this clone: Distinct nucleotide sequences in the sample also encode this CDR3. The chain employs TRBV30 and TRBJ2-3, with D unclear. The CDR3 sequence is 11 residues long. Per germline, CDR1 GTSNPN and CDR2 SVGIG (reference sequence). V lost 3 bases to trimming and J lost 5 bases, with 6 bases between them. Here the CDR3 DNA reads TGTGCCTGGAGCTTGGGAGATACGCAGTATTTT. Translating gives CAWSLGDTQYF.

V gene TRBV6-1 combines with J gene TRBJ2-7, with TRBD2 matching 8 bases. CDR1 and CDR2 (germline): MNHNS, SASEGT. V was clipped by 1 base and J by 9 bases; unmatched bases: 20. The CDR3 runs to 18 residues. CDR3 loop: CASSEDAYVGLATTTQYF. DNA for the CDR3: TGTGCCAGCAGTGAAGACGCGTACGTTGGACTAGCCACGACTACGCAGTACTTC.

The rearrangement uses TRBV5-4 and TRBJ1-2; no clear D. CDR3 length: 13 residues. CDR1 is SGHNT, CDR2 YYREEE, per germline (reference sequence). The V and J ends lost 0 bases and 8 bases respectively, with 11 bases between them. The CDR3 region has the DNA TGTGCCAGCAGCTTGGCCGCGATAGGGGGCTACACCTTC. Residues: CASSLAAIGGYTF.

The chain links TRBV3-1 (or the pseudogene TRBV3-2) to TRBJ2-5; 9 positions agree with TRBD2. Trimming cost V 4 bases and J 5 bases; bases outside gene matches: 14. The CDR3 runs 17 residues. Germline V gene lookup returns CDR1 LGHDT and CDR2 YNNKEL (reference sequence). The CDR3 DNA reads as TGTGCCAGCAGCCCGGGGGGGGAACTAGCGGGTCGGGAGACCCAGTACTTC. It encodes CASSPGGELAGRETQYF.

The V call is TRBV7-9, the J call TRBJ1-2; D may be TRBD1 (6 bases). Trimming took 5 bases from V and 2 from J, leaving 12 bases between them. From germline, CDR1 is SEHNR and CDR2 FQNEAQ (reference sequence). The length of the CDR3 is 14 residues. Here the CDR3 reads CASSPRTENYGYTF. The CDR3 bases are TGTGCCAGCAGCCCCCGGACAGAGAACTATGGCTACACCTTC.

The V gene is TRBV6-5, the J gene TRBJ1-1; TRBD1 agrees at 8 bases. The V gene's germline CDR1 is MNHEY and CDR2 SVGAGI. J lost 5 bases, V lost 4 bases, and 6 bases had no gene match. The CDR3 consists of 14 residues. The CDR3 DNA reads TGTGCCAGCAGTTTCACAGGGGGGGAAACTGAAGCTTTCTTT. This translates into CASSFTGGETEAFF.

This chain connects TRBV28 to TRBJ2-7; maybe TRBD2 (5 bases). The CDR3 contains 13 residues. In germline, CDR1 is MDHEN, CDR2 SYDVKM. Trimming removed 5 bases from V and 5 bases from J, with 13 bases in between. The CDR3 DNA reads TGTGCCAGCAGTATCCCCGGGAAGAACGAGCAGTACTTC. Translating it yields CASSIPGKNEQYF.

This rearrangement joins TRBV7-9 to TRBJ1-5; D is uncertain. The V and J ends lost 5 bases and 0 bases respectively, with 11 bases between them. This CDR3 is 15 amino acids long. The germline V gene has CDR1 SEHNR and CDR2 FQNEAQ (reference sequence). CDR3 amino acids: CASSPGGPSNQPQHF. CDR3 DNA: TGTGCCAGCAGCCCTGGCGGACCTAGCAATCAGCCCCAGCATTTT.

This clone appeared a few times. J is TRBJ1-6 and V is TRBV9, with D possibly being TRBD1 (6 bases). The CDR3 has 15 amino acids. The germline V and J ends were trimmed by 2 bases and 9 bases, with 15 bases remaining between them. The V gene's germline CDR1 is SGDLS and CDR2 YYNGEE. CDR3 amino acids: CASSVGRGHGSPLHF. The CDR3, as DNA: TGTGCCAGCAGCGTCGGCAGGGGTCATGGTTCACCCCTCCACTTT. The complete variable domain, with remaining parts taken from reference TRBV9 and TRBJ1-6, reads DSGVTQTPKHLITATGQRVTLRCSPRSGDLSVYWYQQSLDQGLQFLIQYYNGEERAKGNILERFSAQQFPDLHSELNLSSLELGDSALYFCASSVGRGHGSPLHFGNGTRLTVT.

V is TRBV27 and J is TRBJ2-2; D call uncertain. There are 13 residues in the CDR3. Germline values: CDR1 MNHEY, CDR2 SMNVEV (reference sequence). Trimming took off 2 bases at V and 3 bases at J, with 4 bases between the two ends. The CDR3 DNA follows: TGTGCCAGCAGTTTAGGGGACACCGGGGAGCTGTTTTTT. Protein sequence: CASSLGDTGELFF.

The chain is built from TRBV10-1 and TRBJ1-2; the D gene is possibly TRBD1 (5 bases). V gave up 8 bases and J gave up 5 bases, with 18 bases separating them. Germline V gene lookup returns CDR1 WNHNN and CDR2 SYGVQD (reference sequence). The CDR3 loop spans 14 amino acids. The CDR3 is CASRPSAPGYGYTF. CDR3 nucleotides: TGCGCCAGCCGGCCATCTGCTCCAGGGTATGGCTACACCTTC.